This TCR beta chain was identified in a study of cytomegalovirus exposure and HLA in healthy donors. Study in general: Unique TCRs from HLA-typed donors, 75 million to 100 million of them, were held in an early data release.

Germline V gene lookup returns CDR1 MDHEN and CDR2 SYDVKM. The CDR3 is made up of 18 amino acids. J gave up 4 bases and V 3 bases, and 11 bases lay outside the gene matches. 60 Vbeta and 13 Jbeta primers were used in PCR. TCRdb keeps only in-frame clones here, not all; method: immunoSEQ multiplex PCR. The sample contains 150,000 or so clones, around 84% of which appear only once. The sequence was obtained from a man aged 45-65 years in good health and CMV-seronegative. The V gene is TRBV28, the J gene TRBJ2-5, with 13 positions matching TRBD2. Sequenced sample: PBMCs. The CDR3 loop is CASSFPGLAGAWGETQYF. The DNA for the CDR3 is TGTGCCAGCAGTTTCCCTGGACTAGCGGGGGCATGGGGAGAGACCCAGTACTTC.